The present T cell receptor beta chain was sequenced within a study of CD8 T cells in Susac syndrome. The length of the CDR3 is 14 residues. V lost 2 bases to trimming and J lost 4 bases, with 9 bases between them. In germline, CDR1 is DFQATT, CDR2 SNEGSKA (reference sequence). An amount of RNA that ranged from roughly 0.5 to 1 ug was reverse transcribed with random hexamers. Across 54 Vbeta and 13 Jbeta, TCR beta CDR3 was amplified with immunoSEQ multiplex PCR. TCRdb fed the immunoSEQ multiplex PCR reads into MiXCR, producing one record per CDR3 protein. The sample holds under 550,000 distinct CDR3 sequences; approximately 89% are singletons and the top ten take approximately 0.11%.

This chain connects TRBV20-1 to TRBJ1-6; D gene ambiguous. This clonotype was obtained from a human donor with multiple sclerosis. The sequencing sample was made of CD8+ T cells from PBMCs. The CDR3 nucleotides are TGCAGTGCTAGAAAGGAACAGTATAATTCACCCCTCCACTTT. It specifies CSARKEQYNSPLHF.